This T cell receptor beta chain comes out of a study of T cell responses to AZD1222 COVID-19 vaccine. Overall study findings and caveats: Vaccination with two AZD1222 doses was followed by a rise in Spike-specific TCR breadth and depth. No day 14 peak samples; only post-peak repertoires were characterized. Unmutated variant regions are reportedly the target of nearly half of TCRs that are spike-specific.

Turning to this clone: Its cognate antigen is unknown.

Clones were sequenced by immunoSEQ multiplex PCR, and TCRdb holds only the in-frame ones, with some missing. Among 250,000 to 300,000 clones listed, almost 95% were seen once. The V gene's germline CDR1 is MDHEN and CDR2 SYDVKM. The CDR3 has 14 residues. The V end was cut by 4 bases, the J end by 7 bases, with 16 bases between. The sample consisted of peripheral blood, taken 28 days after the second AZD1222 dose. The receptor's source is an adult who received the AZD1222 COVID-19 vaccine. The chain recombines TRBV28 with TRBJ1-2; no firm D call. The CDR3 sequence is CASSSPTQVPGYTF. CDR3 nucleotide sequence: TGTGCCAGCAGTTCACCGACGCAGGTGCCTGGCTACACCTTC.